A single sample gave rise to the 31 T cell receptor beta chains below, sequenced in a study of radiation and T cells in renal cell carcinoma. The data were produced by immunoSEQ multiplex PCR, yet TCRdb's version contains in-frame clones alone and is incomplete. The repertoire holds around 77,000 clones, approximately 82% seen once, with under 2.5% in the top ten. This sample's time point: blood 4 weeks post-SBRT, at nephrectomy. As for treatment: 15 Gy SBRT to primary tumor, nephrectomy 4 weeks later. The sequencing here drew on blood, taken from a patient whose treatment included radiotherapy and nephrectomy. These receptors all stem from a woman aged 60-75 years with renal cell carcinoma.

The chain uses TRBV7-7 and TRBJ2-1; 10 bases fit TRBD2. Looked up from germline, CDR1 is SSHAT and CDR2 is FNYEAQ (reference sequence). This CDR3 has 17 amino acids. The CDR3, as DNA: TGTGCTCCCCCCGAACTAGCGGGACAGCAATCCTACAATGAGCAGTTCTTC. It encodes CAPPELAGQQSYNEQFF.

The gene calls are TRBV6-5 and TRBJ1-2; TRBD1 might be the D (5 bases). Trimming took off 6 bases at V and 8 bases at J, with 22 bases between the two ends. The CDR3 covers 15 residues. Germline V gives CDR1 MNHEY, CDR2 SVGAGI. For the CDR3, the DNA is TGTGCCAGCAGATCGAGACGGGCCGGGGCAGGGGGCTACACCTTC. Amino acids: CASRSRRAGAGGYTF.

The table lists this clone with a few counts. The CDR3 nucleotides read TGCGCCAGCAGCCAAGATATGACTAGCGGGAGGATCGAGTACTTC. Translated, it gives CASSQDMTSGRIEYF. This chain uses TRBV4-3 with TRBJ2-7, with TRBD2 matching 13 bases. This CDR3 is built from 15 residues. Per germline, CDR1 LGHNA and CDR2 YSLEER. V shed 0 bases and J 11 bases; nucleotides not matched to a gene: 7.

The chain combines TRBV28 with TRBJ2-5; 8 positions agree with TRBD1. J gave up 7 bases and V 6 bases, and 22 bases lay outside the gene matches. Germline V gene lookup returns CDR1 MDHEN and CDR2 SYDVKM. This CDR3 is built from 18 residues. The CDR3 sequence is CASSPRLGQDGYRGTQYF. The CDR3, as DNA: TGTGCCAGCAGCCCTAGACTGGGACAGGATGGATATCGTGGGACCCAGTACTTC.

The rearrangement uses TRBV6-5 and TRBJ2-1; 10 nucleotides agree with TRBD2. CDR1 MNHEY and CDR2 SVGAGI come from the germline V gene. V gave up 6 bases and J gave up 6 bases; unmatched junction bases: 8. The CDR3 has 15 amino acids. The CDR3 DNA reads TGTGCCAGCAGCTTAACTAGCGGGGTTATCAATGAGCAGTTCTTC. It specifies CASSLTSGVINEQFF.

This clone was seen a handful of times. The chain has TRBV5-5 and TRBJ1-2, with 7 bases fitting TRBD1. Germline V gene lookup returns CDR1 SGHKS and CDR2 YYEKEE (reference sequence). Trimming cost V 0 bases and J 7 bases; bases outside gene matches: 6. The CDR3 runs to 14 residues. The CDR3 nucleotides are TGTGCCAGCAGCTTGGTGGCAGGGGGAGTTGGCTACACCTTC. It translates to CASSLVAGGVGYTF.

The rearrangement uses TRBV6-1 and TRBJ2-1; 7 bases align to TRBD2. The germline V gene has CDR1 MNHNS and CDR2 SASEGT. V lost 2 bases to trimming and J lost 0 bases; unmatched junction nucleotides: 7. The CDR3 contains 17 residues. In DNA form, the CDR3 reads TGTGCCAGCAGTGAAAGGGCTAGCGGAAACTCCTACAATGAGCAGTTCTTC. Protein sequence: CASSERASGNSYNEQFF.

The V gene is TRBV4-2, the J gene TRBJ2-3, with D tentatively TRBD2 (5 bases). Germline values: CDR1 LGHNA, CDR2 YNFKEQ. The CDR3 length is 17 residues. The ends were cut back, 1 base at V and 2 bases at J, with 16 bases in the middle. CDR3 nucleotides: TGTGCCAGCAGCCAAGTCGGATCTAGCTCTCCCACAGATACGCAGTATTTT. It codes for CASSQVGSSSPTDTQYF.

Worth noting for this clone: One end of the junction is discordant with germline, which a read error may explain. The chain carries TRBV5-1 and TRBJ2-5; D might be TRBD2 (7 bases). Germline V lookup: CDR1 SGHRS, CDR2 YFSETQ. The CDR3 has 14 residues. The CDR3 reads CASSKGGSGHPHYF. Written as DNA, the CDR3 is TGCGCCAGCAGCAAGGGGGGTAGCGGGCATCCCCACTACTTC.

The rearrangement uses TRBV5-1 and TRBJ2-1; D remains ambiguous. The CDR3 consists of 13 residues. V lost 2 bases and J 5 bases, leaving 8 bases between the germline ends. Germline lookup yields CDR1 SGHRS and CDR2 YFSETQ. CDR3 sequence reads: CASSLYSDNEQFF. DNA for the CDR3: TGCGCCAGCAGCTTATACAGCGACAATGAGCAGTTCTTC.

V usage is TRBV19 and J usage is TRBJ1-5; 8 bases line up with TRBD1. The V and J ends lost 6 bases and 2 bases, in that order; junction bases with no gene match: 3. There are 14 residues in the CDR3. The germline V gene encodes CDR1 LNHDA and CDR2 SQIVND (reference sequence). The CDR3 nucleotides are TGTGCCAGTAGCCCGGACAGGGGCAATCAGCCCCAGCATTTT. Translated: CASSPDRGNQPQHF.

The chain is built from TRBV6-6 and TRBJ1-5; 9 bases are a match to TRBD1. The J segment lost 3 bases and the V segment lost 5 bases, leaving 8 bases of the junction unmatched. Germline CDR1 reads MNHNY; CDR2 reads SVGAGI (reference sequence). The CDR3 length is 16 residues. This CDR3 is CASSPPGQGNNQPQHF. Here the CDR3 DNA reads TGTGCCAGCAGTCCTCCGGGACAGGGCAACAATCAGCCCCAGCATTTT.

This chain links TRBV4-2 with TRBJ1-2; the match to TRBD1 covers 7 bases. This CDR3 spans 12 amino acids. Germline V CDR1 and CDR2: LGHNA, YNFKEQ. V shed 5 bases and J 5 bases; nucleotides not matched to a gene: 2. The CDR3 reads CASSKQGYGYTF. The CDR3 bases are TGTGCCAGCAGCAAACAGGGGTATGGCTACACCTTC.

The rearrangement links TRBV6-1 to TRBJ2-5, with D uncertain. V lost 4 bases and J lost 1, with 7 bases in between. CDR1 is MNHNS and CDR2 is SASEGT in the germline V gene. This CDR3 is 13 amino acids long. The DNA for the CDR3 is TGTGCCAGCAGTGTCTTTGTCCAAGAGACCCAGTACTTC. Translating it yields CASSVFVQETQYF.

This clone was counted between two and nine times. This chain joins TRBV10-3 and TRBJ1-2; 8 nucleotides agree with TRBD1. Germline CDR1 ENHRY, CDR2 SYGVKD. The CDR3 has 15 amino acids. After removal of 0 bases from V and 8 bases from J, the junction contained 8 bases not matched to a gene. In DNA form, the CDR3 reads TGTGCCATCAGTGAGTCGACAGGGGAGAGCAGAGGCTACACCTTC. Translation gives CAISESTGESRGYTF.

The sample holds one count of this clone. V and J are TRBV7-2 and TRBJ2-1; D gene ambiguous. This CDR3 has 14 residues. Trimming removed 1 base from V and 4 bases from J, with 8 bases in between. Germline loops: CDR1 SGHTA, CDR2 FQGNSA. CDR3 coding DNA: TGTGCCAGCAGCTTAGTGTTGGGATACAATGAGCAGTTCTTC. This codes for CASSLVLGYNEQFF.

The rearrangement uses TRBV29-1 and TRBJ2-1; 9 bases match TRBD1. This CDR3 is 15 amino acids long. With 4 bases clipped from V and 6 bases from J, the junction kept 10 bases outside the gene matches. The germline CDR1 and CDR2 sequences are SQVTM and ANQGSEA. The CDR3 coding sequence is TGCAGCGTTGGTTCCCGGGACAGGGTGGGCAATGAGCAGTTCTTC. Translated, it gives CSVGSRDRVGNEQFF.

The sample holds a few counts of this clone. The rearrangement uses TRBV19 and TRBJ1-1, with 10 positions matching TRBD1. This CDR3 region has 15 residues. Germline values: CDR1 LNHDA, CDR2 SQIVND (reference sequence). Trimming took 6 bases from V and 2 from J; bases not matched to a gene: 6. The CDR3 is CASRGGQGGNTEAFF. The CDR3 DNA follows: TGTGCCAGTAGGGGTGGACAGGGGGGCAACACTGAAGCTTTCTTT.

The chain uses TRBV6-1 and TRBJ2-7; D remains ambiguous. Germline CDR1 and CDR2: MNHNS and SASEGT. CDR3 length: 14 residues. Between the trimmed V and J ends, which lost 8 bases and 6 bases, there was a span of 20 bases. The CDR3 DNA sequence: TGTGCCAGCTCCCCGACGTTATCGGCATCCGAGCAGTACTTC. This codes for CASSPTLSASEQYF.

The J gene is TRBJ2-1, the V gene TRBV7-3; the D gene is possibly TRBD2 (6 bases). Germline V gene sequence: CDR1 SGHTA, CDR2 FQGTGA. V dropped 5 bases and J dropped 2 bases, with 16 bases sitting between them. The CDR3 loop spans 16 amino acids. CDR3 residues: CASSTPGLQTYNEQFF. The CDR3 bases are TGTGCCAGCAGCACCCCGGGACTCCAAACCTACAATGAGCAGTTCTTC.

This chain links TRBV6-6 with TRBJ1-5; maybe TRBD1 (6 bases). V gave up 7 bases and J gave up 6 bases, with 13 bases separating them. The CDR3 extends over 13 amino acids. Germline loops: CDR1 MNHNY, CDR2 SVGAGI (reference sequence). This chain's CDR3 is CASTVDRSQPQHF. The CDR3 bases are TGTGCCAGCACTGTTGACAGGAGTCAGCCCCAGCATTTT.

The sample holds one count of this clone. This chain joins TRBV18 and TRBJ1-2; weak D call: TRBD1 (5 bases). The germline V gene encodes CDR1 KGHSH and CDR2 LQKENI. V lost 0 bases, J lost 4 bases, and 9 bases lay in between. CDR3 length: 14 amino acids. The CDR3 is CASSPPAGTYGYTF. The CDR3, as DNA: TGTGCCAGCTCACCACCGGCAGGGACCTATGGCTACACCTTC.

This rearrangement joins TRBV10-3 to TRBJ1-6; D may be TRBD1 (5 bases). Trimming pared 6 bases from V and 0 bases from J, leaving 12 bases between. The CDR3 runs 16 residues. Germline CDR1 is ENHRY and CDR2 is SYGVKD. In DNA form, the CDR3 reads TGTGCCATCAGAGCAGGGCTCAGCTCCTATAATTCACCCCTCCACTTT. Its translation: CAIRAGLSSYNSPLHF.

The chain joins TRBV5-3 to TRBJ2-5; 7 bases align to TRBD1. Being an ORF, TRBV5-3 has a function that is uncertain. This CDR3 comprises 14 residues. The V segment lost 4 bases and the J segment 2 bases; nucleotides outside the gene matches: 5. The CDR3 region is CARSPRDSQETQYF. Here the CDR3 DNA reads TGTGCCAGAAGCCCCCGGGACAGTCAAGAGACCCAGTACTTC.

The CDR3 loop is CASPGTGGPHVEQYF. The CDR3 coding sequence is TGTGCCAGCCCTGGGACAGGGGGCCCTCATGTGGAGCAGTACTTC. The V and J genes are TRBV2 and TRBJ2-7; TRBD1 agrees at 12 bases. CDR3 length: 15 residues. Germline V gives CDR1 SNHLY, CDR2 FYNNEI. The ends lost 8 bases at V and 7 bases at J; junction bases unmatched: 12.

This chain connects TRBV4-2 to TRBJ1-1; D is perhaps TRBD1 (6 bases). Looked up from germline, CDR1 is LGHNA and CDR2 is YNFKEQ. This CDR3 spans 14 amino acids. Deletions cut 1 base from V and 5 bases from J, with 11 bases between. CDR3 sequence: CASSQGEGETEAFF. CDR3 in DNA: TGTGCCAGCAGCCAAGGGGAGGGGGAGACTGAAGCTTTCTTT.

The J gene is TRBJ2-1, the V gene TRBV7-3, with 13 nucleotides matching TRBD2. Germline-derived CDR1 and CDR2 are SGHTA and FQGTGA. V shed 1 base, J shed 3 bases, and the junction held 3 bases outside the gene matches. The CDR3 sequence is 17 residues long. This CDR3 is CASSLRGLAGYYNEQFF. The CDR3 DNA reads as TGTGCCAGCAGCTTAAGGGGACTAGCGGGGTACTACAATGAGCAGTTCTTC. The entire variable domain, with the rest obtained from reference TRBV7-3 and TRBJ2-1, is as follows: GAGVSQTPSNKVTEKGKYVELRCDPISGHTALYWYRQSLGQGPEFLIYFQGTGAADDSGLPNDRFFAVRPEGSVSTLKIQRTERGDSAVYLCASSLRGLAGYYNEQFFGPGTRLTVL.

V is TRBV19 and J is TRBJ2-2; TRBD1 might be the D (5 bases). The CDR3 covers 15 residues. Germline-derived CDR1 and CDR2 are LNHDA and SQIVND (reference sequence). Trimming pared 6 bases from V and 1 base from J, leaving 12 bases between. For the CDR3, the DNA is TGTGCCAGTAGCCTACAGGAGATGAACACCGGGGAGCTGTTTTTT. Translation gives CASSLQEMNTGELFF.

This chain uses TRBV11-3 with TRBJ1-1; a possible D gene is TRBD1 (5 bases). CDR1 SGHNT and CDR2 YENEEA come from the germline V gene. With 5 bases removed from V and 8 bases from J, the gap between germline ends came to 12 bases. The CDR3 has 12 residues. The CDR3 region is CASSTGTEEAFF. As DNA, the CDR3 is TGTGCCAGCAGCACCGGGACGGAAGAAGCTTTCTTT.

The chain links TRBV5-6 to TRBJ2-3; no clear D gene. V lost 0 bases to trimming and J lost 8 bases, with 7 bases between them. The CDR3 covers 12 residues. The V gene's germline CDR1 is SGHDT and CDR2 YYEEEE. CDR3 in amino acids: CASSLAMGTQYF. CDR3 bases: TGTGCCAGCAGCTTGGCCATGGGTACGCAGTATTTT. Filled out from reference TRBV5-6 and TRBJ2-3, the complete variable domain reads DAGVTQSPTHLIKTRGQQVTLRCSPKSGHDTVSWYQQALGQGPQFIFQYYEEEERQRGNFPDRFSGHQFPNYSSELNVNALLLGDSALYLCASSLAMGTQYFGPGTRLTVL.

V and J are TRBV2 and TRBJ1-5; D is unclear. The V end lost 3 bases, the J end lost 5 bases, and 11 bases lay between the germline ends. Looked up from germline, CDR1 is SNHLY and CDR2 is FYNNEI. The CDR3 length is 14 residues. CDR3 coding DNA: TGTGCCAGCAGTGAGGTAGGGTATGATCAGCCCCAGCATTTT. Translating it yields CASSEVGYDQPQHF.